A selection of T cell receptor beta chains follows, all from one sample in a study of cytomegalovirus exposure and HLA in healthy donors. Assay used: immunoSEQ multiplex PCR; TCRdb lists only in-frame clones, some missing. Of 160,000 or so clones listed, around four fifths are singletons. Sample: PBMCs. These receptors were obtained from a man younger than 45 in good health and CMV-seronegative. Both conserved end residues are part of each CDR3. D genes are given only for firm matches. Clone sizes are given selectively: once, few, many, or a class where the clone is expanded.

J gene	D gene	V gene	clone size	CDR3 protein	CDR3 DNA
TRBJ1-1	.	TRBV6-6	.	CASSSSPWSFTEAFF	TGTGCCAGCAGTTCTAGCCCGTGGTCATTTACTGAAGCTTTCTTT
TRBJ2-5	TRBD2	TRBV7-9	.	CASSPGTRSETQYF	TGTGCCAGCAGCCCAGGGACTAGGTCAGAGACCCAGTACTTC
TRBJ1-5	.	TRBV6-5	few	CASSSGQFNQPQHF	TGTGCCAGCAGTTCCGGACAGTTTAATCAGCCCCAGCATTTT
TRBJ2-7	TRBD1	TRBV27	.	CASSYGTGLTYEQYF	TGTGCCAGCAGTTACGGGACAGGCCTCACCTACGAGCAGTACTTC
TRBJ2-5	.	TRBV28	.	CASSLSGISGETQYF	TGTGCCAGCAGTTTATCGGGGATCTCTGGGGAGACCCAGTACTTC
TRBJ2-3	TRBD1	TRBV5-1	.	CASSPGQGDTDTQYF	TGCGCCAGCAGCCCCGGACAGGGGGATACGGATACGCAGTATTTT
TRBJ1-1	TRBD1	TRBV7-9	.	CASSWTGMNTEAFF	TGTGCCAGCAGCTGGACAGGGATGAACACTGAAGCTTTCTTT
TRBJ2-7	TRBD1	TRBV7-6	.	CASSRDGTGISYEQYF	TGTGCCAGCAGCCGAGACGGGACAGGGATCTCCTACGAGCAGTACTTC
TRBJ2-3	.	TRBV28	.	CASSSQSPDTQYF	TGTGCCAGCAGTTCCCAGTCTCCAGATACGCAGTATTTT
TRBJ2-3	TRBD2	TRBV2	few	CASSGRLSGDFTDTQYF	TGTGCCAGCAGTGGAAGACTTAGCGGGGACTTCACAGATACGCAGTATTTT
TRBJ1-4	.	TRBV6-1	.	CASSALREGFPNEKLFF	TGTGCCAGCAGTGCCCTGCGGGAGGGCTTCCCTAATGAAAAACTGTTTTTT
TRBJ1-1	TRBD1	TRBV6-4	.	CASSLARGTEAFF	TGTGCCAGCAGTCTAGCCAGGGGGACTGAAGCTTTCTTT
TRBJ2-2	.	TRBV27	.	CASSSHDTGELFF	TGTGCCAGCAGTTCCCATGACACCGGGGAGCTGTTTTTT
TRBJ2-7	.	TRBV11-3	few	CASSSPTGPEQYF	TGTGCCAGCAGCTCCCCCACAGGGCCCGAGCAGTACTTC